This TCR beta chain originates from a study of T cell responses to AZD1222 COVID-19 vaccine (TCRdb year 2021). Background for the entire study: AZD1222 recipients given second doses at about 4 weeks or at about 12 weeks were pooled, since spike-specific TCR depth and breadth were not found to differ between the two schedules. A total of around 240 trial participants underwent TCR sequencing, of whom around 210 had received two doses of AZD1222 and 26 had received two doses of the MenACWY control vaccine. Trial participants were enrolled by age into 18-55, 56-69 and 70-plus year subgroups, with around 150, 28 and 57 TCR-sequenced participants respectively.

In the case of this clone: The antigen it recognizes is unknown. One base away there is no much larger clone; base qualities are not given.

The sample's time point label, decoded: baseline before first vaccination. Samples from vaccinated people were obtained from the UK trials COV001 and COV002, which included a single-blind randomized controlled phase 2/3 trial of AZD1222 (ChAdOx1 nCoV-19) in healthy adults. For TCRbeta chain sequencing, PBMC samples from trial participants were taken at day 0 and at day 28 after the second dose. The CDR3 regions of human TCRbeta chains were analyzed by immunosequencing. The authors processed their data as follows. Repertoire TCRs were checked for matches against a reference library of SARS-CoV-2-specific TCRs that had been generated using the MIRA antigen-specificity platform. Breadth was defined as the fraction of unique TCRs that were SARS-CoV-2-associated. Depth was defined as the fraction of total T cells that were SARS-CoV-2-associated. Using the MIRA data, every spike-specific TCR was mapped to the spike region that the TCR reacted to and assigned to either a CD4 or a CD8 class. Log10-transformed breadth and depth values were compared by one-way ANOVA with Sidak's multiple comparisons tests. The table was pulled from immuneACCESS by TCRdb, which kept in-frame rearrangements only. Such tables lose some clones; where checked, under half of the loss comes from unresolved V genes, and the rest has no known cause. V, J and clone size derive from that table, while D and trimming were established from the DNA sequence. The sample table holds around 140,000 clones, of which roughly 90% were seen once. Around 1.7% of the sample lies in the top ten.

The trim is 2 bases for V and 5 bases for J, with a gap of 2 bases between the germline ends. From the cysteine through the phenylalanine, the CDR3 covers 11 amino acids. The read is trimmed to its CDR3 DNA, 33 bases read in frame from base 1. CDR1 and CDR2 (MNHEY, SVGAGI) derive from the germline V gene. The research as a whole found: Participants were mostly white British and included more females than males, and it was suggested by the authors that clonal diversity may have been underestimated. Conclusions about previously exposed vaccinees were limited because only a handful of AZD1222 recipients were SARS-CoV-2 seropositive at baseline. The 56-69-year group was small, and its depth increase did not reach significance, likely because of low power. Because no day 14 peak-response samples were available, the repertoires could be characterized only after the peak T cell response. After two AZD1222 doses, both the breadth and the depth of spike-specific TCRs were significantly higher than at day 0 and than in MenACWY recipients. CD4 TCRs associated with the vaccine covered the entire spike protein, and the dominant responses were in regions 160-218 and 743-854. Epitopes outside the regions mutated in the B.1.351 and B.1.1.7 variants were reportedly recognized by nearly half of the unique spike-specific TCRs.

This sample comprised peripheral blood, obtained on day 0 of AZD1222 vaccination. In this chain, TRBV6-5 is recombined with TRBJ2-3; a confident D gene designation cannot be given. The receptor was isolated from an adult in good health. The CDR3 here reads CASSYQDTQYF. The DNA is TGTGCCAGCAGTTACCAAGATACGCAGTATTTT.